This TCR beta chain appears in the sequencing data of a study of shared clonotypes between healthy human individuals. Study results and caveats: The study sampled only blood, and tissue repertoires likely differ.

Samples left unsorted employed about 90 million PBMCs for genomic DNA. As for this clone: What it binds is unknown. This sequence may be a read error, since a much larger clone differs from it by one base.

It was on ten immunoSEQ deep assay plates that unsorted PBMC DNA was sequenced. Methods used by the authors: Filtering differed, since immunoSEQ gave only junction sequences and no quality scores. The table came from immunoSEQ multiplex PCR; TCRdb's copy has only in-frame clones and leaves some out. That table supplies the V and J calls and clone size; D and trimming were determined from the DNA. Of nearly 500,000 clones listed, 60% to 85% were seen once; the top ten hold roughly 13%. CDR3 length equals 14 residues. Germline V gives CDR1 MDHEN, CDR2 SYDVKM. The chain joins TRBV28 to TRBJ2-5, with D hard to call. Near its end, the DNA agrees better with TRBJ2-7, so the J call may be wrong. The TCR was taken from a middle-aged woman in good health. Some clones in this sample may be carry-over from other donors' samples. The sequenced sample was PBMCs. The CDR3 DNA is TGCGCCAGCAGTCCCACACGACACTCCAACGAGCAGTACTTC. Translation: CASSPTRHSNEQYF.